This TCR beta chain stems from a study of OX40 agonist ivuxolimab in advanced cancers. About the study: Patients received the agonistic anti-OX40 (CD134) antibody ivuxolimab. Ivuxolimab was delivered to patients intravenously every 2 weeks at doses spanning 0.01 to 10 mg/kg. Study-wide points: Averaged across samples, CD8+ T cells carried more expanded clones than CD4+ did.

Sequencing used immunoSEQ multiplex PCR; TCRdb keeps in-frame clones, though not all of them. The repertoire consists of fewer than 95,000 clones, with more than 80% occurring once and the leading ten covering 6.5% to 8.5%. Exclusion applied to patients with autoimmune disease history or systemic immunosuppression. The CDR3 covers 14 residues. V dropped 3 bases and J dropped 4; count of bases not matched to a gene: 2. From germline, CDR1 is LGHNT and CDR2 FRNRAP. This clone was detected once. Antigen unknown. This clonotype originated in an adult with an advanced solid tumor such as melanoma, head and neck, liver or kidney cancer. This material consisted of CD4+ or CD8+ T cells sorted from blood, taken in a trial of the OX40 agonist ivuxolimab. This chain connects TRBV12-5 to TRBJ2-5; TRBD2 aligns across 10 bases. The CDR3 here is CASGFKREGETQYF. CDR3 in DNA: TGTGCTAGTGGTTTTAAGCGGGAGGGAGAGACCCAGTACTTC.